This is a list of T cell receptor beta chains from one sample in a study of blood T cell repertoires in COVID-19. TCRdb's copy holds only in-frame clones and misses some; the assay was immunoSEQ multiplex PCR. Among 270,000 or so clones listed, 83% were seen once. The sample was peripheral blood. The receptors shown here come from a woman in her forties or fifties who had recovered from COVID-19. Each CDR3 is given with its conserved first and last residue. Each record gives: V gene, D gene, CDR3 protein. D genes are given only for firm matches.

>TRBV29-1|NA
CSVGDGGTASYTF
>TRBV5-5|NA
CASSARQGRTEAFF
>TRBV28|TRBD1
CASSSAGTGGATEAFF
>TRBV27|NA
CASSRGPYPPETQYF
>TRBV6-5|TRBD2
CASRRTSGQETQYF
>TRBV4-3|NA
CASSQDRISYEQYF
>TRBV5-1|TRBD1
CASRGNRGEEKLFF
>TRBV7-2|TRBD1
CASSLRTGGYLDEQFF
>TRBV13|TRBD2
CASSLGGAGGPYEQYF
>TRBV18|NA
CASSPQITGGGDEQYF
>TRBV27|NA
CASSGWGVSGAEAFF
>TRBV19|NA
CASSRGAGTEAFF
>TRBV18|TRBD1
CASSRPLRTGGLNEQFF
>TRBV28|NA
CASSFEGGSFEQYF
>TRBV19|NA
CASSIVGGGQPQHF
>TRBV7-3|TRBD2
CASSQGLAGDTQYF
>TRBV7-9|NA
CASSPRVHHGEQYF
>TRBV28|NA
CASSSNRAGGSPLHF
>TRBV19|NA
CASSPQGYEQYF
>TRBV5-1|NA
CASSLASGEGNEQYF
>TRBV14|TRBD1
CASSGTGDSSYEQYF
>TRBV30|TRBD2
CAWTSSGLLGETQYF
>TRBV6-2/TRBV6-3|NA
CASSYFEGPGNEQFF
>TRBV6-6|NA
CASSYSGGYSGNTIYF
>TRBV10-1|NA
CASSEIAGSSTDTQYF
>TRBV7-2|TRBD1
CASSPDRGRQETQYF
>TRBV27|TRBD2
CASSLVAGPPYEQYF
>TRBV7-2|TRBD2
CASSKILAGGTYEQYF
>TRBV7-2|NA
CASSLHRVGQPQHF
>TRBV6-6|NA
CASRVDSANNQPQHF
>TRBV29-1|TRBD1
CSVGGGQSYEQYF
>TRBV5-6|NA
CASSWFGIGRGNEQFF
>TRBV18|NA
CASSPRLTQTYEQYF
>TRBV6-2/TRBV6-3|TRBD1
CASSDRGHTDTQYF
>TRBV7-2|NA
CASSSPGGRAGEQYF
>TRBV7-9|NA
CASSPEGSSNYGYTF
>TRBV6-6|NA
CATLEAETQYF
>TRBV27|NA
CASSGIGETGSEAFF
>TRBV2|NA
CASSEGLNYGYTF
>TRBV5-1|TRBD1
CASSFDGQGGTDTQYF
>TRBV19|NA
CASNPTPDSSYEQYF
>TRBV19|NA
CASSPLSLGLTEAFF
>TRBV4-3|NA
CASSHLVNSNQPQHF
>TRBV29-1|TRBD2
CSVESVAGRYNEQFF
>TRBV7-2|TRBD1
CASSPRQGGSEAFF
>TRBV9|TRBD1
CASSVTGEAEAFF
>TRBV7-2|NA
CASSLLRGSTGELFF
>TRBV7-6|NA
CASSFGARYNEQFF
>TRBV12-5|NA
CASGLLPPNRSSYNEQFF
>TRBV6-1|TRBD2
CASSAGLAGLAYEQYF
>TRBV5-1|TRBD1
CASSLGQGAMNTEAFF
>TRBV28|TRBD1
CASSQTGISGNTIYF
>TRBV18|TRBD1
CASWGTGAYEQYF
>TRBV5-1|TRBD1
CASSVLQGAETQYF
>TRBV10-3|NA
CAISGSNNSPLHF
>TRBV3-1/TRBV3-2|NA
CASSQHRATEQYF
>TRBV19|TRBD1
CASNQDRANYGYTF
>TRBV4-2|NA
CASSPWRGTNSGANVLTF
>TRBV5-1|TRBD1
CASRDTGGGNSPLHF